This record concerns one T cell receptor (beta chain) sequence. Germline CDR1 is SNHLY and CDR2 is FYNNEI. Trimming removed 6 bases from V and 2 bases from J, with 17 bases in between. The CDR3 is made up of 16 amino acids. This sample is part of a study of control samples from healthy donors and cancer patients. Profiled with immunoSEQ multiplex PCR; TCRdb holds only in-frame clones, not every one. Here the sample spans around 92,000 clones, roughly 86% being singletons. Sequencing input: blood. This clonotype was obtained from a man between 60 and 70 years old in good health. The rearrangement joins TRBV2 to TRBJ1-3; D possibly corresponds to TRBD1 (6 bases). The CDR3 protein is CASREIRAGAGNTIYF. CDR3 in DNA: TGTGCCAGCAGGGAAATCCGGGCAGGGGCTGGAAACACCATATATTTT.